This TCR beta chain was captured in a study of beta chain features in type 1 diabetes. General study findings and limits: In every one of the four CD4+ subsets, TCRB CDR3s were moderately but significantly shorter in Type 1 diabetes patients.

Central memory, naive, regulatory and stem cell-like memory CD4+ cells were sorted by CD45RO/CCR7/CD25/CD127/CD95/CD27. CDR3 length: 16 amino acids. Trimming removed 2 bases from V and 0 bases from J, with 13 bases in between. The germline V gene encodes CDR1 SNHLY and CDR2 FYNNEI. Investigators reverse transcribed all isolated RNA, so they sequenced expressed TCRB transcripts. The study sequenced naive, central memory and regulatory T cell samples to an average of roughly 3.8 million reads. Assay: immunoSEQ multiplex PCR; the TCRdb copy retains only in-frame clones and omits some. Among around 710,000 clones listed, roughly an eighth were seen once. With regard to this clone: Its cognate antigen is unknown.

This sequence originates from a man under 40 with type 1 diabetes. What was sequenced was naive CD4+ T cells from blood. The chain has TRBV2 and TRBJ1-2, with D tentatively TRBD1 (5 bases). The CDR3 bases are TGTGCCAGCAGTGAACGGCTTGGGGCTACTAACTATGGCTACACCTTC. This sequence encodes CASSERLGATNYGYTF.